This T cell receptor (beta chain) appears in the sequencing data of a study of T cell repertoires in cytomegalovirus infection. Looking at the study overall: Indications came from public TCR beta signatures; they pointed to CMV infection and to a matching HLA type.

A remark on this clonotype: The antigen is unknown.

TCRdb ran MiXCR on the reads and lists one entry per CDR3 protein. There are some 680,000 distinct CDR3 sequences in the sample; 35% occur only once, and roughly 2.8% lies in the top ten. Study results and caveats: Dominating the ex vivo response were TCR beta clonotypes that were CMV-specific and HLA-C-restricted. People with CMV and the relevant HLA were identified by cumulative public TCR beta family frequency.

The germline CDR1 and CDR2 sequences are DFQATT and SNEGSKA (reference sequence). The CDR3 extends over 17 amino acids. Trimming cost V 0 bases and J 3 bases; bases outside gene matches: 11. The sequenced material came from PBMCs. The receptor was derived from a human donor in good health (CMV status not recorded). Some clones in this sample may be carry-over from other donors' samples. The V gene is TRBV20-1, the J gene TRBJ2-3, with 8 bases aligning to TRBD1. The CDR3 sequence: CSARDFRGRGFTDTQYF. The CDR3 bases are TGCAGTGCTAGAGATTTCAGGGGGCGCGGGTTTACAGATACGCAGTATTTT.